The subject of this entry is one TCR beta chain. Its cognate antigen is unknown. The sample belongs to a study of T cell responses to AZD1222 COVID-19 vaccine. Findings of the study overall: Repertoires were collected only later (after the peak T cell response had occurred). Only a handful of people who got AZD1222 tested seropositive at baseline.

With 8 bases removed from V and 4 bases from J, the gap between germline ends came to 12 bases. The CDR3 covers 13 residues. Germline V CDR1 and CDR2: LNHDA, SQIVND (reference sequence). Libraries were prepared by immunoSEQ multiplex PCR; TCRdb keeps only in-frame clonotypes and omits some of them. The table shows about 120,000 clones, with around 87% occurring only once. The receptor was isolated from an adult in good health. The V and J genes are TRBV19 and TRBJ1-3; D is undetermined. The sample here was peripheral blood, taken on day 0 of AZD1222 vaccination. CDR3 coding DNA: TGTGCCAGTGGGTCCTTAACGGGAAACACCATATATTTT. Protein product: CASGSLTGNTIYF. Full variable domain (rest looked up from reference TRBV19 and TRBJ1-3): DGGITQSPKYLFRKEGQNVTLSCEQNLNHDAMYWYRQDPGQGLRLIYYSQIVNDFQKGDIAEGYSVSREKKESFPLTVTSAQKNPTAFYLCASGSLTGNTIYFGEGSWLTVV.